The 25 T cell receptor beta chains listed next were all sequenced from one sample in a study of Graves' ophthalmopathy and Graves' hyperthyroidism. TCR beta CDR3 regions were amplified from RNA transcripts. HTBI-primed first-round RT-PCR preceded second-round multiplex PCR. TCRdb redid the calling of the multiplex PCR reads with MiXCR, one entry per CDR3 protein. The profile shows about 210,000 distinct CDR3 sequences, over 25% of them singletons. Sample: peripheral blood. These receptor sequences come from a man aged 50-59 years with Graves' ophthalmopathy.

This clonotype was counted ten times or more. V gene TRBV7-2 combines with J gene TRBJ2-7; D remains unclear. Germline assignment: CDR1 SGHTA and CDR2 FQGNSA. The CDR3 contains 14 residues. V was cut by 3 bases and J by 5 bases, with 14 bases left in between. The CDR3 here is CASSFPPASHEQYF. The CDR3 nucleotides read TGTGCCAGCAGCTTCCCCCCAGCTTCCCACGAGCAGTACTTC.

In its sample, this clonotype was seen many times. This chain uses TRBV6-1 with TRBJ2-7, with D possibly TRBD2 on 7 matching bases. CDR1 is MNHNS, CDR2 SASEGT, per germline. This CDR3 comprises 15 residues. V dropped 2 bases and J dropped 2 bases, with 13 bases sitting between them. Here the CDR3 DNA reads TGTGCCAGCAGTGAACAGGCGGGGGCTCCCTACGAGCAGTACTTC. It encodes CASSEQAGAPYEQYF.

This clonotype was observed at least ten times. CDR3 in DNA: TGTGCCAGCAGTTTGACAGGGGGCGGCCTAGCGGGAGTTGAGAGCGGGGAGCTGTTTTTT. Its protein is CASSLTGGGLAGVESGELFF. J is TRBJ2-2 and V is TRBV28; perhaps D is TRBD1 or TRBD2 (10 bases each). V was cut by 3 bases and J by 7 bases, with 30 bases left in between. There are 20 residues in the CDR3. CDR1 MDHEN and CDR2 SYDVKM come from the germline V gene. The full variable domain, with the rest looked up from reference TRBV28 and TRBJ2-2, is DVKVTQSSRYLVKRTGEKVFLECVQDMDHENMFWYRQDPGLGLRLIYFSYDVKMKEKGDIPEGYSVSREKKERFSLILESASTNQTSMYLCASSLTGGGLAGVESGELFFGEGSRLTVL.

This clonotype showed up many times. The V call is TRBV3-1, the J call TRBJ1-2, with D maybe TRBD1 (5 bases). Trimming shortened V by 7 bases and J by 7 bases, and 13 bases separated the two germline ends. The V gene's germline CDR1 is LGHDT and CDR2 YNNKEL (reference sequence). This CDR3 has 12 amino acids. CDR3 sequence reads: CASIHGGGGYTF. CDR3 coding DNA: TGTGCCAGCATCCATGGGGGGGGTGGCTACACCTTC.

The genes are TRBV7-2 and TRBJ2-7; D is uncertain. The CDR3 runs to 11 residues. V shed 2 bases and J shed 7 bases, with 6 bases lying between them. Germline CDR1 and CDR2: SGHTA and FQGNSA. CDR3 bases: TGTGCCAGCAGCTTAATTCAAGAGCAGTACTTC. Its protein is CASSLIQEQYF.

At least ten counts were recorded for this clonotype. The chain has TRBV15 and TRBJ1-1, with D possibly matching TRBD1 (6 bases). This CDR3 is built from 13 residues. The V gene lost 4 bases and the J gene lost 4 bases, with 10 bases spanning the gap. Germline loops: CDR1 LNHNV, CDR2 YYDKDF (reference sequence). CDR3 protein: CATSIRGPTEAFF. In nucleotides, the CDR3 is TGTGCCACCAGCATCCGGGGGCCCACTGAAGCTTTCTTT.

This sequence joins TRBV30 and TRBJ1-2; D is perhaps TRBD1 (6 bases). Germline-derived CDR1 and CDR2 are GTSNPN and SVGIG (reference sequence). CDR3 length: 13 residues. The V and J ends lost 4 bases and 4 bases respectively, with 13 bases between them. CDR3 in DNA: TGTGCCTGGATGGGGGGCAAAGGCTATGGCTACACCTTC. Its translation is CAWMGGKGYGYTF.

The chain couples TRBV27 to TRBJ1-1, with no clear D. CDR1 MNHEY and CDR2 SMNVEV come from the germline V gene (reference sequence). V was clipped by 5 bases and J by 11 bases, with 18 bases between them. CDR3 length: 13 residues. The CDR3 nucleotides are TGTGCCAGCAGTCCCCGGCGGGCCCGTTTTGCTTTCTTT. Translated, it gives CASSPRRARFAFF.

This clonotype was counted many times. The chain has TRBV20-1 and TRBJ2-7; 8 bases line up with TRBD2. Trimming took 5 bases from V and 3 from J; bases not matched to a gene: 9. Germline values: CDR1 DFQATT, CDR2 SNEGSKA (reference sequence). This CDR3 spans 14 amino acids. The CDR3 sequence: CSADSRTSSYEQYF. As DNA, the CDR3 is TGCAGTGCTGACTCCAGGACTAGCAGCTACGAGCAGTACTTC.

The chain is built from TRBV6-2 or TRBV6-3 and TRBJ2-7, with no clear D. The CDR3 runs 13 residues. V lost 5 bases to trimming and J lost 5 bases, with 13 bases between them. In germline, CDR1 is MNHEY, CDR2 SVGEGT. The CDR3 loop is CASSPMGANEQYF. Here the CDR3 DNA reads TGTGCCAGCAGTCCAATGGGCGCTAACGAGCAGTACTTC.

This clonotype was detected only once. This chain joins TRBV6-5 and TRBJ1-2; weak D call: TRBD1 (5 bases). V lost 3 bases and J lost 8, with 13 bases in between. The CDR3 consists of 13 residues. Germline V gives CDR1 MNHEY, CDR2 SVGAGI. The CDR3 coding sequence is TGTGCCAGCAGTTATTCCGGGACGGGGGGCTACACCTTC. It codes for CASSYSGTGGYTF.

The chain is built from TRBV6-2 or TRBV6-3 and TRBJ2-7; D ambiguous. The ends were cut back, 6 bases at V and 5 bases at J, with 17 bases in the middle. The CDR3 has 14 amino acids. Germline loops: CDR1 MNHEY, CDR2 SVGEGT. CDR3 loop: CASRTRGGLDEQYF. As DNA, the CDR3 is TGTGCCAGCAGGACCCGCGGCGGTTTGGACGAGCAGTACTTC.

A note on this clonotype: Mismatch with germline at one junction end may stem from a read error. V is TRBV27 and J is TRBJ1-1; weak D call: TRBD1 (5 bases). CDR1 MNHEY and CDR2 SMNVEV come from the germline V gene (reference sequence). The CDR3 totals 15 residues. The CDR3, as DNA: TGCGCCAGCAACGACCGGGGCAGCATGAACACTGAAGCTTTCTTT. This codes for CASNDRGSMNTEAFF.

This clonotype was recorded at least ten times. V gene TRBV20-1 combines with J gene TRBJ1-5; D unclear. Germline V CDR1 and CDR2: DFQATT, SNEGSKA (reference sequence). The CDR3 is made up of 17 amino acids. The V and J ends lost 0 bases and 1 base respectively, with 16 bases between them. DNA for the CDR3: TGCAGTGCTAGAGACGCGTACCCTGCTAGCAGCAATCAGCCCCAGCATTTT. This codes for CSARDAYPASSNQPQHF.

This clonotype was seen ten or more times. The DNA for the CDR3 is TGTGCCAGCAGATTGGGGGGCGAGAACTATGGCTACACCTTC. Residues: CASRLGGENYGYTF. The V gene is TRBV28, the J gene TRBJ1-2; D possibly corresponds to TRBD1 (6 bases). The CDR3 runs 14 residues. The V end lost 6 bases, the J end lost 2 bases, and 13 bases lay between the germline ends. The germline V gene encodes CDR1 MDHEN and CDR2 SYDVKM.

With respect to this clonotype: This could be a read error, since a much larger clone is one nucleotide away. The chain links TRBV19 to TRBJ1-1; D might be TRBD1 (6 bases). The CDR3 has 14 residues. Trimming stripped 6 bases from V and 1 base from J, with 12 bases between. Germline loops: CDR1 LNHDA, CDR2 SQIVND (reference sequence). DNA of the CDR3: TGTGCCAGTAGCACAACAGGGCCGAACACTGAAGCTTTCTTT. Its translation is CASSTTGPNTEAFF.

The chain has TRBV6-5 and TRBJ2-7; TRBD2 might be the D (6 bases). V lost 7 bases, J lost 6 bases, and 16 bases lay in between. The germline V gene has CDR1 MNHEY and CDR2 SVGAGI. The CDR3 loop spans 13 amino acids. The CDR3 reads CASIYFGGREQYF. For the CDR3, the DNA is TGTGCCAGCATTTATTTCGGAGGGCGCGAGCAGTACTTC.

This clonotype was seen ten or more times. The rearrangement links TRBV4-3 to TRBJ1-2; TRBD1 matches at 8 bases. The CDR3 runs to 13 residues. V lost 1 base and J lost 5; bases outside the gene matches: 0. Germline lookup yields CDR1 LGHNA and CDR2 YSLEER. CDR3 sequence: CASSQGQGYGYTF. The CDR3 DNA follows: TGCGCCAGCAGCCAAGGACAGGGGTATGGCTACACCTTC.

This chain links TRBV6-2 or TRBV6-3 with TRBJ1-5; 7 bases align to TRBD1. J lost 0 bases, V lost 6 bases, and 5 bases had no gene match. The CDR3 sequence is 15 residues long. Germline V gene lookup returns CDR1 MNHEY and CDR2 SVGEGT. In DNA, the CDR3 is TGTGCCAGCAGCGGACAGGTTTATAGCAATCAGCCCCAGCATTTT. It specifies CASSGQVYSNQPQHF.

This clonotype was observed at least ten times. The V and J genes are TRBV12-3 or TRBV12-4 and TRBJ1-4; 10 nucleotides line up with TRBD1. This CDR3 is built from 16 residues. The trim removed 4 bases at V and 4 bases at J, leaving 6 bases unmatched. The CDR3: CASSSRDRGGNEKLFF. The CDR3 DNA reads TGTGCCAGCAGTTCCCGGGACAGGGGTGGTAATGAAAAACTGTTTTTT.

This clonotype was detected only a few times. The genes are TRBV7-1 and TRBJ2-2, with TRBD2 matching 14 bases. TRBV7-1 is labeled an ORF, and its function is uncertain. This CDR3 has 20 amino acids. V lost 3 bases, J lost 0 bases, and 9 bases stayed unmatched. CDR3 amino acids: CASSSLGLAGGGANTGELFF. The CDR3 bases are TGTGCCAGCAGCTCGCTCGGACTAGCGGGAGGCGGAGCGAACACCGGGGAGCTGTTTTTT.

This chain joins TRBV12-3 or TRBV12-4 and TRBJ1-5; 8 bases line up with TRBD1. The CDR3 spans 15 residues. J was trimmed by 6 bases and V by 5 bases; bases with no gene match: 9. The CDR3: CASSRSGTGSQPQHF. CDR3 sequence (DNA): TGTGCCAGCAGTCGATCCGGGACAGGCAGTCAGCCCCAGCATTTT.

This clonotype was recorded at least ten times. The V gene is TRBV6-1, the J gene TRBJ1-1; perhaps TRBD1 as D (6 bases). CDR3 length equals 19 residues. Trimming shortened V by 3 bases and J by 1 base, and 24 bases separated the two germline ends. Germline assignment: CDR1 MNHNS and CDR2 SASEGT. The CDR3 spells CASSDGLRGVSVSNTEAFF. The CDR3 DNA is TGTGCCAGCAGTGATGGGCTTAGGGGGGTCTCCGTATCGAACACTGAAGCTTTCTTT.

The table lists this clonotype with many counts. The chain joins TRBV18 to TRBJ2-7; 7 positions agree with TRBD1. The CDR3 totals 14 residues. CDR1 and CDR2 from the germline V gene are KGHSH and LQKENI. With 3 bases clipped from V and 0 bases from J, the junction kept 2 bases outside the gene matches. This CDR3 reads CASSPDRHSYEQYF. Written as DNA, the CDR3 is TGTGCCAGCTCACCGGACAGGCACTCCTACGAGCAGTACTTC.

This clonotype was detected ten times or more. The V call is TRBV14, the J call TRBJ2-7; weak D call: TRBD1 (5 bases). The CDR3 totals 17 residues. The V gene's germline CDR1 is SGHDN and CDR2 FVKESK. V lost 0 bases and J 6 bases, leaving 21 bases between the germline ends. This CDR3 reads CASSQDLFRQSRREQYF. In DNA form, the CDR3 reads TGTGCCAGCAGCCAAGATCTTTTCCGACAGAGCCGTCGCGAGCAGTACTTC.